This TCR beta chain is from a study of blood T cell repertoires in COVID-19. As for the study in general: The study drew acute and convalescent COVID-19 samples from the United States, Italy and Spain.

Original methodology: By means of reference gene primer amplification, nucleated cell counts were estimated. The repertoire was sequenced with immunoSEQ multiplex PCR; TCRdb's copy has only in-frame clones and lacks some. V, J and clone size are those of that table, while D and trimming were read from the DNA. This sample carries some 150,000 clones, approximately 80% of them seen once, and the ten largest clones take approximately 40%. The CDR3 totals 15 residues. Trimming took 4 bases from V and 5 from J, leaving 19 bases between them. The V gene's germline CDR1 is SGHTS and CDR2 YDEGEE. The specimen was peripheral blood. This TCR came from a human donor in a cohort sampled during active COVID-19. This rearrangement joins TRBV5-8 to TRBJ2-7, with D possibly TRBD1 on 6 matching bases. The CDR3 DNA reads TGTGCCAGCAGCCGGGTCTACAGGGCGTCGAACGAGCAGTACTTC. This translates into CASSRVYRASNEQYF.